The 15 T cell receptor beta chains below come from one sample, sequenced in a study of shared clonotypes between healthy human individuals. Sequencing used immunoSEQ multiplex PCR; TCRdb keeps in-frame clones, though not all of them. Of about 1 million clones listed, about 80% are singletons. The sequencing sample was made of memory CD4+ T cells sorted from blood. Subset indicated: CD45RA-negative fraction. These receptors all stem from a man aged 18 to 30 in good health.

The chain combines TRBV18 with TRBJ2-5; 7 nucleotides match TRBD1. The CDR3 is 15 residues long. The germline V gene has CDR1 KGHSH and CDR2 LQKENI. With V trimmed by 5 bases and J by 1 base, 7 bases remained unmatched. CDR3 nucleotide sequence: TGTGCCAGCTCAAACATGGGGACAGCCCAAGAGACCCAGTACTTC. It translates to CASSNMGTAQETQYF.

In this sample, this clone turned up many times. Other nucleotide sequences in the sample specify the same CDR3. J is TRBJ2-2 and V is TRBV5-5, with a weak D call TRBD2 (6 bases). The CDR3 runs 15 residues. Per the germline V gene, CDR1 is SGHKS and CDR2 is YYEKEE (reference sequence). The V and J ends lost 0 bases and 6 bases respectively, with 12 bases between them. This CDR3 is CASSLGGTSAGELFF. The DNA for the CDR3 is TGTGCCAGCAGCTTGGGCGGGACGTCGGCCGGGGAGCTGTTTTTT.

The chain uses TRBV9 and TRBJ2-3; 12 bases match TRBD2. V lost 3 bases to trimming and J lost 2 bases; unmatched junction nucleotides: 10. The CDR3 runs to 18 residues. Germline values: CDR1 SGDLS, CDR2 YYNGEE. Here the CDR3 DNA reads TGTGCCAGCAGCGGGGGACTAGCGGGCACCACACTCACAGATACGCAGTATTTT. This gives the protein CASSGGLAGTTLTDTQYF.

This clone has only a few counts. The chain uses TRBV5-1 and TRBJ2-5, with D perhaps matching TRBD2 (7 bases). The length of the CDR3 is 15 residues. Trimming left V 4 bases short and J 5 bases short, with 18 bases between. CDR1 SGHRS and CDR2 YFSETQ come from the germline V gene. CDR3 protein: CASSPTGRGEETQYF. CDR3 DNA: TGCGCCAGCAGCCCTACAGGGAGGGGAGAGGAGACCCAGTACTTC.

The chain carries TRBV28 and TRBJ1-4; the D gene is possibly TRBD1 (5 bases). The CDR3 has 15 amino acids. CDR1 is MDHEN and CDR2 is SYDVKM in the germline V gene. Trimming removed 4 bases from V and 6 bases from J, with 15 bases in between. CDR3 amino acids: CASSSYGTVDEKLFF. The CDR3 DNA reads TGTGCCAGCAGTTCTTACGGGACGGTTGATGAAAAACTGTTTTTT. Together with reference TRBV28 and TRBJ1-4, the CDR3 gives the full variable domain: DVKVTQSSRYLVKRTGEKVFLECVQDMDHENMFWYRQDPGLGLRLIYFSYDVKMKEKGDIPEGYSVSREKKERFSLILESASTNQTSMYLCASSSYGTVDEKLFFGSGTQLSVL.

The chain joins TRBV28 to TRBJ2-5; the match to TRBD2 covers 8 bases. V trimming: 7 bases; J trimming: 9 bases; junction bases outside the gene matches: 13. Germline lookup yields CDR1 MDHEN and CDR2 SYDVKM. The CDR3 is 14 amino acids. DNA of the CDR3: TGTGCCAGCACCCGGGGGGGGGCCCAGGGAGCCCAGTACTTC. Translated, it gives CASTRGGAQGAQYF.

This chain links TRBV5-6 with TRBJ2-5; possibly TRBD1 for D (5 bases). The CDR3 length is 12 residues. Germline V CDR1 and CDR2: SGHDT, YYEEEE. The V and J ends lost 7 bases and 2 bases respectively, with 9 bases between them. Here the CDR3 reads CASGADQETQYF. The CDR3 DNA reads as TGTGCCAGCGGGGCGGATCAAGAGACCCAGTACTTC.

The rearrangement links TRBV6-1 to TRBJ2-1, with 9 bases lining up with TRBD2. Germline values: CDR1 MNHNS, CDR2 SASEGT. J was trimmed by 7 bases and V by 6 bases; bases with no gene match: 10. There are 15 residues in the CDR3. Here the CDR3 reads CASRVAGGPGNEQFF. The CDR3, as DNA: TGTGCCAGCAGAGTGGCGGGAGGGCCCGGGAATGAGCAGTTCTTC.

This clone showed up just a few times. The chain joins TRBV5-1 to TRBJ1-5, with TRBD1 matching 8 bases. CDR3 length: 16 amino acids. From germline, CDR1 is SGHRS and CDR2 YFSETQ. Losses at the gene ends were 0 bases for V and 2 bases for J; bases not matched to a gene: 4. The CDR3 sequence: CASSLGDRRGNQPQHF. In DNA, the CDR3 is TGCGCCAGCAGCTTGGGGGACAGGAGGGGCAATCAGCCCCAGCATTTT.

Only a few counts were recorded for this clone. Here the CDR3 reads CASSRRDRDGYTF. The CDR3 DNA is TGTGCCAGCAGCCGTCGCGACAGGGATGGCTACACCTTC. This rearrangement joins TRBV14 to TRBJ1-2; 7 nucleotides line up with TRBD1. The germline V gene encodes CDR1 SGHDN and CDR2 FVKESK. V lost 4 bases to trimming and J lost 6 bases; unmatched junction nucleotides: 5. The CDR3 spans 13 residues.

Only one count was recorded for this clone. In nucleotides, the CDR3 is TGTGCCAGCTCGGGGGCCTACGAGCAGTACTTC. Translation: CASSGAYEQYF. The chain combines TRBV27 with TRBJ2-7; D is possibly TRBD2 (6 bases). The CDR3 spans 11 residues. Trimming took 8 bases from V and 2 from J, leaving 7 bases between them. Germline CDR1 reads MNHEY; CDR2 reads SMNVEV (reference sequence).

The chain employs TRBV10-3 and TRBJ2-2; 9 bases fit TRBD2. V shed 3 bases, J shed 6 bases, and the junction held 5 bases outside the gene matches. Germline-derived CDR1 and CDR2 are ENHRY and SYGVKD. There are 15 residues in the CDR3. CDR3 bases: TGTGCCATCAGTGAACGGCGGGAGGGGCCCGGGGAGCTGTTTTTT. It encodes CAISERREGPGELFF.

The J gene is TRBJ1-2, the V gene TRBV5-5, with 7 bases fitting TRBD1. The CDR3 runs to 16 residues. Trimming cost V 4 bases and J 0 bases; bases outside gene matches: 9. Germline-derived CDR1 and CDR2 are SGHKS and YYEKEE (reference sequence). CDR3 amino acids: CASSTPGQFTNYGYTF. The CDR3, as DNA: TGTGCCAGCAGCACGCCGGGACAGTTTACTAACTATGGCTACACCTTC.

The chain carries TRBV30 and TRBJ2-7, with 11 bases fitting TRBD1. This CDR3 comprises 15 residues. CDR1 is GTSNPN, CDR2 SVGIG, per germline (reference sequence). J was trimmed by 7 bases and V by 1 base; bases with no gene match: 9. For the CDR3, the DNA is TGTGCCTGGAGTGCTCCGGGACAGGGGGTGGGGGAGCAGTACTTC. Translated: CAWSAPGQGVGEQYF.

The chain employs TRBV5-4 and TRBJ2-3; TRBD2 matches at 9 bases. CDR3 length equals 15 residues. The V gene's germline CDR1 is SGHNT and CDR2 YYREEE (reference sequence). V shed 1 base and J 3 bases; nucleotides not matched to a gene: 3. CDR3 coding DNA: TGTGCCAGCAGCTTGAGGAGCGGGGGGACAGATACGCAGTATTTT. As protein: CASSLRSGGTDTQYF. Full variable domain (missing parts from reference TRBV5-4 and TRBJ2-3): ETGVTQSPTHLIKTRGQQVTLRCSSQSGHNTVSWYQQALGQGPQFIFQYYREEENGRGNFPPRFSGLQFPNYSSELNVNALELDDSALYLCASSLRSGGTDTQYFGPGTRLTVL.